This T cell receptor (beta chain) was observed in a study of response to subunit inactivated influenza vaccine. Each CDR3 protein is one row after TCRdb ran MiXCR on the RT-PCR reads. Altogether almost 600,000 distinct CDR3 sequences are present, around 15% being singletons, with the ten largest covering approximately 10%. Germline CDR1 reads SEHNR; CDR2 reads FQNEAQ (reference sequence). V lost 8 bases and J 5 bases, leaving 19 bases between the germline ends. The CDR3 extends over 15 amino acids. This specimen was PBMCs from blood, taken 11 to 12 days after vaccination. The V and J genes are TRBV7-9 and TRBJ2-1; D is possibly TRBD2 (5 bases). The receptor was isolated from a man aged 45-65 years who received an inactivated influenza vaccine. The CDR3 region is CASASGRSRNNEQFF. CDR3 DNA sequence: TGTGCCAGCGCCTCGGGAAGGTCGAGGAACAATGAGCAGTTCTTC.